This T cell receptor (beta chain) originates from a study of response to subunit inactivated influenza vaccine. This clonotype was found a few times. TCRdb independently ran MiXCR on the RT-PCR reads; one entry per CDR3 protein. This sample yields some 800,000 distinct CDR3 sequences, of which 21% are seen a single time; 10% to 13% belongs to the top ten. V was pared by 0 bases and J by 4 bases, with 5 bases of the junction left unmatched. This CDR3 has 16 amino acids. Germline V CDR1 and CDR2: SGDLS, YYNGEE. The clonotype comes from a man in his fifties who received an inactivated influenza vaccine. The chain recombines TRBV9 with TRBJ2-1; 9 bases agree with TRBD2. Sequenced here: PBMCs from blood, sampled roughly 5 days after vaccination. Here the CDR3 DNA reads TGTGCCAGCAGCGTAGGCCTAGCGGGGATGTACAATGAGCAGTTCTTC. Protein sequence: CASSVGLAGMYNEQFF.